Below, one TCR beta chain is given with its context. The entry originates in a study of blood T cell repertoires in COVID-19. The CDR3 covers 14 residues. Germline loops: CDR1 SGHRS, CDR2 YFSETQ. The V gene lost 4 bases and the J gene lost 4 bases, with 15 bases spanning the gap. Clones were read by immunoSEQ multiplex PCR, and TCRdb kept only the in-frame ones, dropping some. Of about 480,000 clones listed, less than 90% are singletons. The TCR was taken from a woman in her forties or fifties with COVID-19, enrolled during active disease. The chain carries TRBV5-1 and TRBJ2-7; perhaps TRBD1 as D (7 bases). Sequenced sample: peripheral blood. The CDR3 protein is CASSAGTATYEQYF. The CDR3 DNA reads TGCGCCAGCAGCGCGGGGACAGCTACGTACGAGCAGTACTTC.